This T cell receptor (beta chain) was retrieved from a study of cytomegalovirus exposure and HLA in healthy donors. Findings of the study overall: It has been reported that TCR beta sequences accurately predicted the HLA-A and HLA-B alleles of most subjects.

Worth noting for this clone: Its antigen remains unknown.

PCR primers comprised 60 Vbeta and 13 Jbeta primers. The protocol was immunoSEQ multiplex PCR, while the TCRdb copy is restricted to in-frame clones and leaves out a portion. The data show some 120,000 clones, with over 60% seen just once and under 3% held by the top ten. Germline loops: CDR1 SNHLY, CDR2 FYNNEI. V shed 5 bases, J shed 1 base, and the junction held 6 bases outside the gene matches. The CDR3 is 15 amino acids. The sequenced sample consisted of PBMCs. The gene calls are TRBV2 and TRBJ1-1; 8 positions match TRBD1. This clonotype was obtained from a woman between 18 and 30 years old in good health and CMV-seropositive. DNA of the CDR3: TGTGCCAGCAGTTCCCAGGGGGCACCGAACACTGAAGCTTTCTTT. Its translation is CASSSQGAPNTEAFF.